Each of the 11 T cell receptor beta chains below was sequenced from the same sample in a study of cytomegalovirus exposure and HLA in healthy donors (TCRdb year 2017). Library method: the immunoSEQ multiplex PCR assay. A mixture of 60 forward primers for TCR Vbeta segments and 13 reverse primers for TCR Jbeta segments was used in the multiplex PCR. What TCRdb holds here is the immuneACCESS table cut down to in-frame rearrangements. Part of the clones is not present; checked against another copy, under half of the missing clones reflect an unresolved V gene, and the others are unexplained. This sample has about 110,000 clones in its table, and roughly 71% of those were observed once. The ten top clones hold 2.5% to 3% of the sample. Sequenced sample: PBMCs. All receptors derive from a male donor in good health and CMV-seropositive.

The V gene is TRBV5-1, the J gene TRBJ2-3; TRBD2 matches at 7 bases. The germline CDR1 and CDR2 sequences are SGHRS and YFSETQ. This CDR3 contains 16 residues. Germline trimming cut 0 bases from V and 0 bases from J; bases unmatched to any gene: 4. CDR3 sequence: CASSLEAGPSTDTQYF. CDR3 DNA sequence: TGCGCCAGCAGCTTGGAAGCGGGACCTAGCACAGATACGCAGTATTTT. Together with reference TRBV5-1 and TRBJ2-3, the CDR3 gives the full variable domain: KAGVTQTPRYLIKTRGQQVTLSCSPISGHRSVSWYQQTPGQGLQFLFEYFSETQRNKGNFPGRFSGRQFSNSRSEMNVSTLELGDSALYLCASSLEAGPSTDTQYFGPGTRLTVL.

CDR3 loop: CASSLGGGARGSYEQYF. DNA of the CDR3: TGTGCCAGCAGCCTGGGTGGGGGAGCCAGGGGTTCCTACGAGCAGTACTTC. This chain joins TRBV5-4 and TRBJ2-7; tentatively, D is TRBD1 (6 bases). The CDR3 covers 17 residues. Germline CDR1 is SGHNT and CDR2 is YYREEE (reference sequence). Trimming took off 4 bases at V and 1 base at J, with 21 bases between the two ends. Based on the CDR3 plus reference TRBV5-4 and TRBJ2-7, the full variable domain is ETGVTQSPTHLIKTRGQQVTLRCSSQSGHNTVSWYQQALGQGPQFIFQYYREEENGRGNFPPRFSGLQFPNYSSELNVNALELDDSALYLCASSLGGGARGSYEQYFGPGTRLTVT.

The rearrangement links TRBV7-2 to TRBJ2-1; D perhaps matches TRBD1 (6 bases). The CDR3 spans 15 residues. Per the germline V gene, CDR1 is SGHTA and CDR2 is FQGNSA. The V gene lost 0 bases and the J gene lost 4 bases, with 10 bases spanning the gap. CDR3 nucleotide sequence: TGTGCCAGCAGCTTAGCGCTGGGGGCTTACAATGAGCAGTTCTTC. Protein sequence: CASSLALGAYNEQFF. The full variable domain, rest sourced from reference TRBV7-2 and TRBJ2-1, is GAGVSQSPSNKVTEKGKDVELRCDPISGHTALYWYRQSLGQGLEFLIYFQGNSAPDKSGLPSDRFSAERTGGSVSTLTIQRTQQEDSAVYLCASSLALGAYNEQFFGPGTRLTVL.

CDR3 nucleotides: TGTGCCAGCAGGCAAGCCTCTGGGGCCAACGTCCTGACTTTC. It is translated as CASRQASGANVLTF. The V gene is TRBV11-2, the J gene TRBJ2-6, with D unresolved. V shed 6 bases and J shed 0 bases, with 6 bases lying between them. Germline V gene lookup returns CDR1 SGHAT and CDR2 FQNNGV. The CDR3 totals 14 residues.

This clone was detected a few times. The chain combines TRBV28 with TRBJ2-1; 9 positions match TRBD2. The CDR3 consists of 16 residues. Unmatched junction bases numbered 7, after V lost 1 base and J lost 6 bases. Germline CDR1 reads MDHEN; CDR2 reads SYDVKM. CDR3 nucleotides: TGTGCCAGCAGTTTATATGCGGGGGGGACGATCAATGAGCAGTTCTTC. Its protein product is CASSLYAGGTINEQFF.

This clone was seen more than once but under ten times. The chain combines TRBV7-7 with TRBJ1-4; 8 bases agree with TRBD1. There are 14 residues in the CDR3. The V gene end was trimmed by 1 base and the J gene end by 5 bases; junction bases not matched to a gene: 0. The germline V gene encodes CDR1 SSHAT and CDR2 FNYEAQ (reference sequence). The CDR3 region has the DNA TGTGCCAGCAGCTTAGGGACAGGGAATGAAAAACTGTTTTTT. Encoded protein: CASSLGTGNEKLFF.

The V call is TRBV4-3, the J call TRBJ2-5, with a tentative D call TRBD2 (6 bases). The CDR3 spans 14 residues. The V and J ends lost 2 bases and 5 bases respectively, with 12 bases between them. Per the germline V gene, CDR1 is LGHNA and CDR2 is YSLEER. The CDR3 here is CASSQSHAGETQYF. DNA of the CDR3: TGCGCCAGCAGCCAAAGTCACGCGGGGGAGACCCAGTACTTC.

The V gene is TRBV5-4, the J gene TRBJ2-7, with 14 nucleotides matching TRBD2. The CDR3 totals 17 residues. CDR1 is SGHNT, CDR2 YYREEE, per germline (reference sequence). Trimming cost V 4 bases and J 5 bases; bases outside gene matches: 11. This CDR3 is CASSPAGGTSGSHEQYF. CDR3 DNA sequence: TGTGCCAGCAGCCCGGCGGGGGGGACTAGCGGGAGCCACGAGCAGTACTTC.

V gene TRBV9 combines with J gene TRBJ1-2, with 11 bases fitting TRBD1. CDR3 length: 18 residues. The germline gives CDR1 SGDLS, CDR2 YYNGEE. Trimming removed 3 bases from V and 5 bases from J; junction bases left unmatched: 15. CDR3 coding DNA: TGTGCCAGCAGCGACGGAGACTCCGGGACAGGGGGTAGTTATGGCTACACCTTC. As protein: CASSDGDSGTGGSYGYTF.

V usage is TRBV28 and J usage is TRBJ2-1; D not resolved. Trimming cost V 2 bases and J 0 bases, with 8 bases left between them. CDR1 is MDHEN, CDR2 SYDVKM, per germline. This CDR3 is built from 15 residues. The CDR3 bases are TGTGCCAGCAGTTTAAGAGCGAGCTCCTACAATGAGCAGTTCTTC. Its translation: CASSLRASSYNEQFF.

The rearrangement uses TRBV6-6 and TRBJ1-1; unclear D gene. The CDR3 is 13 residues long. Germline V lookup: CDR1 MNHNY, CDR2 SVGAGI (reference sequence). Trimming left V 6 bases short and J 6 bases short, with 14 bases between. CDR3 nucleotides: TGTGCCAGCAGGGCTTCAATGGGCGCTGAAGCTTTCTTT. This encodes CASRASMGAEAFF.